This T cell receptor (beta chain) was recorded in a study of blood T cell repertoires in COVID-19 (dated by TCRdb to 2020 to 2021). About the investigation overall: Samples from collaborators originated in the United States, Italy and Spain and spanned both the acute and convalescent phases of COVID-19. The prospective study material was composed of cDNA or gDNA derived from T cells, B-cell-depleted T cells, or PBMCs. Subjects who had been exposed to COVID-19, were actively infected with it, or had recovered from it provided the deeply sampled blood TCRbeta repertoires that made up the dataset. A freely available public database, intended as a resource for researchers studying the immune response to SARS-CoV-2, is where the repertoires were released. Samples were obtained from the ongoing ImmuneRACE study (first 160 participants) and from some 1,200 subjects provided by 6 global collaborators. A de-identified subject ID, COVID-19 status, age in years and sex were almost always included in the sample metadata. Where HLA class I and class II types were available, the types were taken from metadata supplied by the sample provider, not from assay-based typing. The full study reports these points: How much clinical and demographic metadata was included differed by source and by participant, and the metadata was provided uncurated.

TCRbeta CDR3 regions were amplified from genomic DNA using the immunoSEQ Assay, a bias-controlled multiplex PCR. The study's processing was this. Within the assay, amplification of reference gene primers was used to estimate how many nucleated cells each sample contained. To quantify the absolute abundance of each unique TCRbeta CDR3 rearrangement, sequence reads were collapsed and filtered. For each sample, productive Simpson clonality was calculated by taking the square root of Simpson's diversity index across productive rearrangements. TCRdb re-hosts the immuneACCESS table, in-frame sequences only. Its copies lack some clones; in the studies checked, an unresolved V gene accounts for under half of them, and the cause for the rest is not known. Clone size and V and J calls were adopted from that table, with D and trimming inferred from the DNA. The sample has 150,000 to 200,000 clones on record, about four fifths of them singletons. The top ten clones comprise approximately 10% of the sample.

In Seattle, one collaborating source enrolled patients while the infection was active and tracked those patients longitudinally over the course of disease. Collaborating institutions collected whole blood in K2EDTA tubes following their own protocols. For TCRbeta analysis, collaborator samples were shipped as frozen whole blood, as isolated PBMCs, or as DNA extracted from either sample type. Of note for this clone: What this receptor recognizes is not known. Per-base quality was not reported, and no clone a single base away is much larger than it.

The source of this sequence is a woman between 35 and 50 years old with COVID-19, enrolled during active disease. Source material: peripheral blood.

CDR3 loop: CAWSAAIGVTEAFF. The DNA is TGTGCCTGGAGTGCCGCCATAGGAGTTACTGAAGCTTTCTTT. The chain is assembled from TRBV30 and TRBJ1-1; no confident D gene assignment can be made. V is cut by 1 base and J by 5 bases, and the space between the germline ends is 14 bases. The CDR3 numbers 14 residues from cysteine through phenylalanine. Solely the CDR3 DNA is kept, with 42 bases framed from the first base. CDR1 and CDR2, looked up from the germline V gene (reference sequence), are GTSNPN and SVGIG.